Here is one T cell receptor (beta chain) with its context. Its specificity is unknown. This record belongs to a study of blood T cells in healthy people across ages. Using a J-beta primer mix together with a sample-barcoded 5' primer, a second PCR was run for roughly 6 to 11 cycles. Via MiXCR, TCRdb re-called the 5' RACE reads, giving one row per CDR3 protein. This sample has more than 700,000 distinct CDR3 sequences, with about 46% found just once. Study-level findings and limits: Versus aged donors, long-lived donors had higher diversity and more naive CD4+ cells.

The sample was blood. This receptor was taken from a man at least 80 years old in good health.

As DNA, the CDR3 is TGCAGCGTTGGGGCAGGGACCTCAGTAGCCGGGGAGCTGTTTTTT. Translating gives CSVGAGTSVAGELFF. The chain employs TRBV29-1 and TRBJ2-2; D may correspond to TRBD1 or TRBD2 (5 bases each). From germline, CDR1 is SQVTM and CDR2 ANQGSEA. The V gene lost 4 bases and the J gene lost 6 bases, with 18 bases spanning the gap. The CDR3 loop spans 15 amino acids.